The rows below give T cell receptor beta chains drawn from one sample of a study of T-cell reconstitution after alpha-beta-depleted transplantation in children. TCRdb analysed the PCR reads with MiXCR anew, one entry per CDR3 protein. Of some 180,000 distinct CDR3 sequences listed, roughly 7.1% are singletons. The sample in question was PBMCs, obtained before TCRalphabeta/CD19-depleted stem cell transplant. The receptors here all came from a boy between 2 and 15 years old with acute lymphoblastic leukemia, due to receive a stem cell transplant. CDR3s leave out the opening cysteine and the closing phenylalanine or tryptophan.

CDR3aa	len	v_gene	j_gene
ASGGDLETQY	10	TRBV12-3/TRBV12-4	TRBJ2-5
SARSVARGGQETQY	14	TRBV20-1	TRBJ2-5
ASSLTGGITEAF	12	TRBV7-3	TRBJ1-1
ASSGQTLTQETQY	13	TRBV28	TRBJ2-5
ASSLGISDSTYEQY	14	TRBV7-9	TRBJ2-7
ASSDPLWLPQETQY	14	TRBV18	TRBJ2-5
ASSPGSEETQY	11	TRBV28	TRBJ2-5
SARPDRGSLMNTEAF	15	TRBV20-1	TRBJ1-1
SANRAGADTQY	11	TRBV20-1	TRBJ2-3
ATIKSGRWTGELF	13	TRBV6-1	TRBJ2-2
ASSPRETGVQETQY	14	TRBV12-3/TRBV12-4	TRBJ2-5
ASSLFSLTSYNEQF	14	TRBV28	TRBJ2-1
ASSSRGTANTGELF	14	TRBV7-3	TRBJ2-2
ASSTSRTSRSTDTQY	15	TRBV6-5	TRBJ2-3
ASSALGTGDYTDTQY	15	TRBV10-2	TRBJ2-3
ASTTGGNGYNEQF	13	TRBV12-3/TRBV12-4	TRBJ2-1
ASSETSSGGTNQPQH	15	TRBV2	TRBJ1-5
ASTIYGQPQH	10	TRBV12-3/TRBV12-4	TRBJ1-5
ASSSRTSGPYNEQF	14	TRBV6-2/TRBV6-3	TRBJ2-1
ASTSLGAGETQY	12	TRBV27	TRBJ2-5
ASSRSGQLYQPQH	13	TRBV27	TRBJ1-5
SARQGHNTEAF	11	TRBV20-1	TRBJ1-1
ASSLTWDRAFQPQH	14	TRBV7-2	TRBJ1-5
ASSLVHWAGPLNTEAF	16	TRBV5-1	TRBJ1-1
ATSRAGTTNEQF	12	TRBV15	TRBJ2-1
ASSKVGLADQETQY	14	TRBV21-1	TRBJ2-5
ASSLSGTGASYEQY	14	TRBV27	TRBJ2-7
ASRRLSGSSYEQY	13	TRBV6-2/TRBV6-3	TRBJ2-7
ASSLEWGGRQY	11	TRBV5-5	TRBJ2-7
ASRLAGGLNTGELF	14	TRBV6-1	TRBJ2-2
ATSGLGHSGLAGDQETQY	18	TRBV24-1	TRBJ2-5
ASSFGTSGGPGDTQY	15	TRBV5-1	TRBJ2-3
ASSLVDRDQPQH	12	TRBV7-2	TRBJ1-5
ASSPGLLYEQY	11	TRBV7-2	TRBJ2-7
ASSPWTAHTDTQY	13	TRBV12-3/TRBV12-4	TRBJ2-3
ASTGVGEQF	9	TRBV6-5	TRBJ2-1
ASSPTDSATNEKLF	14	TRBV18	TRBJ1-4
ASSPGTVGNTIY	12	TRBV14	TRBJ1-3
ASSSLAGGRNEQF	13	TRBV7-6	TRBJ2-1
ASSLGQGSTAEAF	13	TRBV11-3	TRBJ1-1
SAAQGPDQPQH	11	TRBV29-1	TRBJ1-5
ASSTINEQF	9	TRBV11-2	TRBJ2-1
ASSQHGGGSYNEQF	14	TRBV3-1	TRBJ2-1
ASRGSRETQY	10	TRBV5-1	TRBJ2-5
ASRLRGRMTGGVWNEQY	17	TRBV6-9	TRBJ2-7
ASSEAFAGSYEQY	13	TRBV6-1	TRBJ2-7
SVAGTRTSVIPETQY	15	TRBV29-1	TRBJ2-5
ASSCRNCETQY	11	TRBV5-1	TRBJ2-5